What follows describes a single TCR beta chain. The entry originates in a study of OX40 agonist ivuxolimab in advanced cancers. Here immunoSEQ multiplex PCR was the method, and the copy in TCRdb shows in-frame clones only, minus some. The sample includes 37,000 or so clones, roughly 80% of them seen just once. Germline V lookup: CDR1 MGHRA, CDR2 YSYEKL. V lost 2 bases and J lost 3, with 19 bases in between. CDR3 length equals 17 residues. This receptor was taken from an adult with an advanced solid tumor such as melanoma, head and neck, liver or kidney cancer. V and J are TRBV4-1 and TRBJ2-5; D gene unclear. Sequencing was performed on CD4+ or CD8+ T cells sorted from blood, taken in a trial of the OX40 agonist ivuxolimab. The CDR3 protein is CASSQPSWGRLKETQYF. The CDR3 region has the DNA TGCGCCAGCAGCCAACCCTCCTGGGGTCGACTCAAAGAGACCCAGTACTTC.